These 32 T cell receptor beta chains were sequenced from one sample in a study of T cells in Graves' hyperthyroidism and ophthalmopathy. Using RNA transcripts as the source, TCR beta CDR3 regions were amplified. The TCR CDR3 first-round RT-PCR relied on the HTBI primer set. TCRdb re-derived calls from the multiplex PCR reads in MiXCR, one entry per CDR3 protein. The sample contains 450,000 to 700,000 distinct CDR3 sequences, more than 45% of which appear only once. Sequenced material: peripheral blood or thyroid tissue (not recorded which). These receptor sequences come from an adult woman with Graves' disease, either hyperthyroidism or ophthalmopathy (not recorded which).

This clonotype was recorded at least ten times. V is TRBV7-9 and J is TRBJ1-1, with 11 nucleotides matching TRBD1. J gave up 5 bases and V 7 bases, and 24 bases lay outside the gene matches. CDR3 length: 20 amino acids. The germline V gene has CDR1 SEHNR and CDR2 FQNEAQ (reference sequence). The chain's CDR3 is CASTPPPGVGQGGSETEAFF. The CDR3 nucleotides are TGTGCCAGCACACCTCCCCCCGGTGTGGGACAGGGGGGAAGTGAAACTGAAGCTTTCTTT.

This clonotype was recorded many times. In nucleotides, the CDR3 is TGTGCCAGCAGTTACGGGGAGGAGGACCAAGAGACCCAGTACTTC. Protein: CASSYGEEDQETQYF. The V call is TRBV6-2 or TRBV6-3, the J call TRBJ2-5; tentatively, D is TRBD2 (6 bases). The CDR3 is made up of 15 amino acids. The V gene's germline CDR1 is MNHEY and CDR2 SVGEGT. Between the trimmed V and J ends, which lost 2 bases and 0 bases, there was a span of 10 bases.

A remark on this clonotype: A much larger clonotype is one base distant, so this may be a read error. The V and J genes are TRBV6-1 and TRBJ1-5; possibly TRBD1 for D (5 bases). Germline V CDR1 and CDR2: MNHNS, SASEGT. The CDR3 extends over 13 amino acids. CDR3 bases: TGTGCCAACAGTCCTTTAAGGGGCCAGCCCCAGCATTTT. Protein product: CANSPLRGQPQHF.

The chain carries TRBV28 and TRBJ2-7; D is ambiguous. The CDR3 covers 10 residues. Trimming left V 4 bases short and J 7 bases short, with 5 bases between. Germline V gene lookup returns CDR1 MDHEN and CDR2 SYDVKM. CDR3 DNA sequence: TGTGCCAGCAGTTCGTTAGAGCAGTACTTC. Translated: CASSSLEQYF.

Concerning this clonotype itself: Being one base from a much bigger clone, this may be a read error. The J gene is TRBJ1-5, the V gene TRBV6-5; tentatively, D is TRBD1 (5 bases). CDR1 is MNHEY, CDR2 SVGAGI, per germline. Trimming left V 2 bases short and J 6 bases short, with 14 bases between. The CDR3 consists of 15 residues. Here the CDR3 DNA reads TGTGCCAGCAGTTACCCAGGGACTCGGAGTCAGCCCCAGCATTTT. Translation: CASSYPGTRSQPQHF.

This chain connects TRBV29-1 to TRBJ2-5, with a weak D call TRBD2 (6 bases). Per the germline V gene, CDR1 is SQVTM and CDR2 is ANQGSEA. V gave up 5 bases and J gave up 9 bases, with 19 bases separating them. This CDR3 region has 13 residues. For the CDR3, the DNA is TGCAGCGTTTTTCGCCGCCGGGAGTGGTCCCAGTACTTC. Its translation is CSVFRRREWSQYF.

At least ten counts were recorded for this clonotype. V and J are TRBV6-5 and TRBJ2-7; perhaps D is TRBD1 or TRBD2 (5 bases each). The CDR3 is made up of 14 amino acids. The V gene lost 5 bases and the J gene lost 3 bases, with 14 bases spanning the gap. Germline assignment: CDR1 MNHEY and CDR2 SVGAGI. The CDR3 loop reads CASSTPGTRYEQYF. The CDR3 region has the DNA TGTGCCAGCAGTACTCCGGGGACCCGCTACGAGCAGTACTTC.

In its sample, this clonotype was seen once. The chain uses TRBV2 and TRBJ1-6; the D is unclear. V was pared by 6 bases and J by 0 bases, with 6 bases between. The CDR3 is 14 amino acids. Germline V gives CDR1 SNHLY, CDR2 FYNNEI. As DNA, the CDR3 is TGTGCCAGCAGGGGGTTCTCCTATAATTCACCCCTCCACTTT. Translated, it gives CASRGFSYNSPLHF.

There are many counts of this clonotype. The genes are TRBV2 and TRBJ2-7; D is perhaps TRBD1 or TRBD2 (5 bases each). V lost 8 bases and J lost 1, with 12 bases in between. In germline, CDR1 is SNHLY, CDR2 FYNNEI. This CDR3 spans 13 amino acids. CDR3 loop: CASGRDLSYEQYF. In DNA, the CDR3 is TGTGCCAGCGGCAGGGACCTTTCCTACGAGCAGTACTTC.

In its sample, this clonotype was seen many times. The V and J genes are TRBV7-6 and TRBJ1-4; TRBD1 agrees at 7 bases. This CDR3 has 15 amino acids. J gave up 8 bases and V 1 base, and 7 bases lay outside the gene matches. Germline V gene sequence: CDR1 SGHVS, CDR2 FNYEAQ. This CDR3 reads CASSLDRGPDEKLFF. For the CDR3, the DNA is TGTGCCAGCAGCTTAGACAGGGGACCTGACGAAAAACTGTTTTTT.

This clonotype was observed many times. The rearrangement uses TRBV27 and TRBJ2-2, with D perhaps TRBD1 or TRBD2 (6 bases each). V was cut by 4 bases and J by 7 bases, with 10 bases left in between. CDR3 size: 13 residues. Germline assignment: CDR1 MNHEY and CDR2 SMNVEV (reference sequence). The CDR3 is CASSSGEVGELFF. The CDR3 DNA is TGTGCCAGCAGTTCAGGGGAGGTCGGGGAGCTGTTTTTT.

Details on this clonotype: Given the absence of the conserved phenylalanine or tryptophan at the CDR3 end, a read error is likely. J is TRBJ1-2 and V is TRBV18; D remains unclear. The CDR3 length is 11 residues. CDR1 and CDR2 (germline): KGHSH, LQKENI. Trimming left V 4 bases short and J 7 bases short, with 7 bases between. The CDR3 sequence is CASSQGGGYTS. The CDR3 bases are TGTGCCAGCTCACAGGGAGGTGGCTACACCTCC.

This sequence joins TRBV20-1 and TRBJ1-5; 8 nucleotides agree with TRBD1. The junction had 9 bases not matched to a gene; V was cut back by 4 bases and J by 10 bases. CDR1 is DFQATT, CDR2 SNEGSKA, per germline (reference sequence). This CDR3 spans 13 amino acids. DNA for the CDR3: TGCAGTGCTACCGGGACAGGTGTAAGTCCCCAGCATTTT. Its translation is CSATGTGVSPQHF.

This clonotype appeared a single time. This chain's CDR3 is CASSLPEGLNTEAFF. Here the CDR3 DNA reads TGCGCCAGCAGCTTGCCTGAGGGCTTGAACACTGAAGCTTTCTTT. This chain links TRBV5-1 with TRBJ1-1; D ambiguous. V lost 1 base and J lost 0, with 10 bases in between. This CDR3 contains 15 residues. In germline, CDR1 is SGHRS, CDR2 YFSETQ.

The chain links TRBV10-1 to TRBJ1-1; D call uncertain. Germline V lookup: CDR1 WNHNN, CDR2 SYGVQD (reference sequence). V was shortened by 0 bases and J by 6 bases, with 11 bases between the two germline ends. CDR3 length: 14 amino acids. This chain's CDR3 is CASSESMKRAEAFF. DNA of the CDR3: TGCGCCAGCAGTGAGTCTATGAAAAGGGCTGAAGCTTTCTTT.

The CDR3 region has the DNA TGTGCCAGCAGTTCCCTGGAGGGCAAGGCTTATAATTCACCCCTCCACTTT. Its protein product is CASSSLEGKAYNSPLHF. The rearrangement uses TRBV28 and TRBJ1-6; the D is unclear. This CDR3 is 17 amino acids long. Germline CDR1 MDHEN, CDR2 SYDVKM. V lost 4 bases, J lost 4 bases, and 17 bases lay in between.

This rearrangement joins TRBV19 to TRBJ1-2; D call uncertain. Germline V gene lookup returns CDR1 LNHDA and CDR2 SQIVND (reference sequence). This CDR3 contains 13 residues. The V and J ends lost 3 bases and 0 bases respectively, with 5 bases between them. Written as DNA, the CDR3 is TGTGCCAGTAGTATGGTGGCTAACTATGGCTACACCTTC. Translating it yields CASSMVANYGYTF.

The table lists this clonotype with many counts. The CDR3 bases are TGTGCCAGCAGCGCGGAGGGACAGGGGAGCACTGAAGCTTTCTTT. This encodes CASSAEGQGSTEAFF. The chain carries TRBV9 and TRBJ1-1; 10 bases line up with TRBD1. The J segment lost 4 bases and the V segment lost 3 bases, leaving 6 bases of the junction unmatched. CDR1 and CDR2 (germline): SGDLS, YYNGEE. The CDR3 has 15 amino acids.

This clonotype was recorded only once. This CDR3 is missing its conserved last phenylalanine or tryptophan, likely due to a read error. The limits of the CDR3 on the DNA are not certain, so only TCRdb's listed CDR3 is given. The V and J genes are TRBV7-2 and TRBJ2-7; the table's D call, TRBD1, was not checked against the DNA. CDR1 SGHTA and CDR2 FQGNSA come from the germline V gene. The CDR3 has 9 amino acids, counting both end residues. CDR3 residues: CASSRRGGQ.

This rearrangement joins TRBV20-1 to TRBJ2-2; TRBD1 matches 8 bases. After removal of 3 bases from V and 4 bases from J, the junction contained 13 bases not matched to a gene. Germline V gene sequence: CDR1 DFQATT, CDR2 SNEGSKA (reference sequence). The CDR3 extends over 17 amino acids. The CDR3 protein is CSASRTGGSGSTGELFF. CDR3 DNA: TGCAGTGCTAGCAGAACAGGGGGAAGCGGGTCCACCGGGGAGCTGTTTTTT.

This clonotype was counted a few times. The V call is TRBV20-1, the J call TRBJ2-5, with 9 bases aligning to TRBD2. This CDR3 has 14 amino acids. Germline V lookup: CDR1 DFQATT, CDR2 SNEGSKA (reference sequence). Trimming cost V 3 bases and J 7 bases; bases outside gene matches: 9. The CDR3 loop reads CSARGGTSRGTQYF. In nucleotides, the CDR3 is TGCAGTGCTAGGGGGGGGACTAGCCGAGGGACCCAGTACTTC.

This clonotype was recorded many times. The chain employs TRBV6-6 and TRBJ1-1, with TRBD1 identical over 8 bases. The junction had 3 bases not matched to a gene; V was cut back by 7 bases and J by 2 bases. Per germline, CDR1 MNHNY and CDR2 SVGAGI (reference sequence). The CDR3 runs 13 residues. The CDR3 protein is CASKGTGNTEAFF. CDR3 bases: TGTGCCAGCAAAGGGACAGGAAACACTGAAGCTTTCTTT.

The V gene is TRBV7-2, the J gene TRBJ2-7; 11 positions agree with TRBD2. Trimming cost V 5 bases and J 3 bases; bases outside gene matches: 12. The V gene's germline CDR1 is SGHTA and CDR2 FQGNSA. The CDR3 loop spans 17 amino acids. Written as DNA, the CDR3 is TGTGCCAGCAGCGACGGACTAGCGGGCATCCGCCGCTACGAGCAGTACTTC. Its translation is CASSDGLAGIRRYEQYF.

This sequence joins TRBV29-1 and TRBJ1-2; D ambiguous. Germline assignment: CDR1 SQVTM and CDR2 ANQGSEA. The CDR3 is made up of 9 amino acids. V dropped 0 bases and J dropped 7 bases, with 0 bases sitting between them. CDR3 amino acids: CSVEDGYTF. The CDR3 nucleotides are TGCAGCGTTGAAGATGGCTACACCTTC.

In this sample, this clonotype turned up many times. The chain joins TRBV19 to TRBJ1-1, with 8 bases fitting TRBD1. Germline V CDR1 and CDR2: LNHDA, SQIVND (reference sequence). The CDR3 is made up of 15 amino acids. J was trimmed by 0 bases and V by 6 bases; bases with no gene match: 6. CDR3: CASRGTGQLNTEAFF. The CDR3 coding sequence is TGTGCCAGTAGGGGGACAGGCCAGCTGAACACTGAAGCTTTCTTT.

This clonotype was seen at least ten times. The CDR3 nucleotides read TGTGCCAGCAGCCAACGGGGACAGGGAGTTACCATATATTTT. This gives the protein CASSQRGQGVTIYF. V and J are TRBV3-1 and TRBJ1-3, with 9 bases fitting TRBD1. The CDR3 sequence is 14 residues long. Germline values: CDR1 LGHDT, CDR2 YNNKEL (reference sequence). J was trimmed by 10 bases and V by 2 bases; bases with no gene match: 6. Variable domain in full (rest from reference TRBV3-1 and TRBJ1-3): DTAVSQTPKYLVTQMGNDKSIKCEQNLGHDTMYWYKQDSKKFLKIMFSYNNKELIINETVPNRFSPKSPDKAHLNLHINSLELGDSAVYFCASSQRGQGVTIYFGEGSWLTVV.

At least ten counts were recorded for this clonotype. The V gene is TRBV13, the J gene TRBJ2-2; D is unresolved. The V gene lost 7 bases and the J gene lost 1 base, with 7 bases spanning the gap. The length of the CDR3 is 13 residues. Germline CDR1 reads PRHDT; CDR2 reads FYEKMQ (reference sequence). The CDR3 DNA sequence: TGTGCCAGCAATGTCGGGAACACCGGGGAGCTGTTTTTT. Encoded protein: CASNVGNTGELFF.

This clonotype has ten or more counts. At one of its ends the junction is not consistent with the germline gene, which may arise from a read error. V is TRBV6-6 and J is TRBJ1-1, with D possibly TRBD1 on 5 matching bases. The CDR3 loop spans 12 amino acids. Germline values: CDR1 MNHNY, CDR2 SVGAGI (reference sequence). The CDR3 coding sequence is TGTGCCACCAGTACAACTGGGACTAGAACTTTCTTT. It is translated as CATSTTGTRTFF.

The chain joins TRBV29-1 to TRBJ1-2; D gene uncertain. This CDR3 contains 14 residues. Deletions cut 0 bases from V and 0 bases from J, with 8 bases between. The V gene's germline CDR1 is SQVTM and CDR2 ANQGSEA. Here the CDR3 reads CSVEEHRSNYGYTF. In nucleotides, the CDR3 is TGCAGCGTTGAAGAACACCGGTCTAACTATGGCTACACCTTC. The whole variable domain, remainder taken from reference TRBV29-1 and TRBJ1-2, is SAVISQKPSRDICQRGTSLTIQCQVDSQVTMMFWYRQQPGQSLTLIATANQGSEATYESGFVIDKFPISRPNLTFSTLTVSNMSPEDSSIYLCSVEEHRSNYGYTFGSGTRLTVV.

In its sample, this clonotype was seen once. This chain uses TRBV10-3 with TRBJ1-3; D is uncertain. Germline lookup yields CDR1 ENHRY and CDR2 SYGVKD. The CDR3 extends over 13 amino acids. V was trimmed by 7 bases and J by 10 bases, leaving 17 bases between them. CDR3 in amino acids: CAITQTREETIYF. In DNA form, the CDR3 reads TGTGCCATCACCCAGACCCGAGAAGAGACCATATATTTT.

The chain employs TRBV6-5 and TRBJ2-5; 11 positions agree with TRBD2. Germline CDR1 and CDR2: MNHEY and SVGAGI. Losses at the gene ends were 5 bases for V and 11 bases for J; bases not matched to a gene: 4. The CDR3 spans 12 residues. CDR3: CASSLAGGVQYF. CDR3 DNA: TGTGCCAGCAGTCTAGCGGGAGGAGTGCAGTACTTC.

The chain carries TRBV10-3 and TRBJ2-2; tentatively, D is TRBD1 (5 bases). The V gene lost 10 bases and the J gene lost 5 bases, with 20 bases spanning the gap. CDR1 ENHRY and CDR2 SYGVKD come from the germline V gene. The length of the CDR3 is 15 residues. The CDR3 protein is CASPKGYLGTGELFF. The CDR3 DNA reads TGTGCCAGTCCCAAGGGGTACCTGGGGACCGGGGAGCTGTTTTTT.